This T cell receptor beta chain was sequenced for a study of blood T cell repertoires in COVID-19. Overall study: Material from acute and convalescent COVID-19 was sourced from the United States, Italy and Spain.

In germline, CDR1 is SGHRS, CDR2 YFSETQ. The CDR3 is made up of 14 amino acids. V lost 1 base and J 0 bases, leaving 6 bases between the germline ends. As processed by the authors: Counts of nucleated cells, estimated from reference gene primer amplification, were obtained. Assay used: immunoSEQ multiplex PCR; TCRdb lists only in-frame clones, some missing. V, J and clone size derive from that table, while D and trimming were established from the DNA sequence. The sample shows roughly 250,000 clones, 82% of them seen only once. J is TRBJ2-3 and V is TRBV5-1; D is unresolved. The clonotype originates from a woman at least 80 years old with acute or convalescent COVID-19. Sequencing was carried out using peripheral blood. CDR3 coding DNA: TGCGCCAGCAGCTTGATCCCTAGCACAGATACGCAGTATTTT. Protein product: CASSLIPSTDTQYF.